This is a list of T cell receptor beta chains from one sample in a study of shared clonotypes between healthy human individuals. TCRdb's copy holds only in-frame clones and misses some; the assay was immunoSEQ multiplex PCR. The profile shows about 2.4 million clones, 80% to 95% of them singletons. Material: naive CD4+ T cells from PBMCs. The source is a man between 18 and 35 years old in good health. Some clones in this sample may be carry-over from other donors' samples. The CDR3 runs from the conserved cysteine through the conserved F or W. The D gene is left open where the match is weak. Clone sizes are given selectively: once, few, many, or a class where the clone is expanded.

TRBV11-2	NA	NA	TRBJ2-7	CASSLVAGAAYEQYF	TGTGCCAGCAGCTTAGTGGCGGGGGCAGCCTACGAGCAGTACTTC
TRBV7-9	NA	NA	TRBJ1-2	CASSVSWPGDYGYTF	TGTGCCAGCAGCGTATCCTGGCCAGGGGACTATGGCTACACCTTC
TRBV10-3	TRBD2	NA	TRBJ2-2	CAISQLAGSTGELFF	TGTGCCATCAGTCAACTAGCGGGTTCCACCGGGGAGCTGTTTTTT
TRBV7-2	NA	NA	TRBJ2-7	CASSLKDSSSYEQYF	TGTGCCAGCAGCTTAAAGGACAGTAGCTCCTACGAGCAGTACTTC
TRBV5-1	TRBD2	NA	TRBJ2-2	CASRGVLAGNTGELFF	TGCGCCAGCAGGGGGGTACTAGCGGGAAACACCGGGGAGCTGTTTTTT
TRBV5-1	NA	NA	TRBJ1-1	CASSPSTGMNTEAFF	TGCGCCAGCAGCCCCTCCACGGGGATGAACACTGAAGCTTTCTTT
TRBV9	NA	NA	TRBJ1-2	CASSAEMSQGTNYGYTF	TGTGCCAGCAGCGCTGAGATGTCGCAGGGGACCAACTATGGCTACACCTTC
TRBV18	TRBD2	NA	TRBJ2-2	CASSPFEPSGSRGGELFF	TGTGCCAGCTCACCATTCGAGCCTAGCGGGAGCCGAGGCGGGGAGCTGTTTTTT
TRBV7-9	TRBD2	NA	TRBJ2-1	CASSLEGLGLGGNEQFF	TGTGCCAGCAGCTTAGAGGGGCTGGGACTAGGAGGGAATGAGCAGTTCTTC
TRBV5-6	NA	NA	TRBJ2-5	CASSFLGTQYF	TGTGCCAGCAGTTTCCTCGGGACCCAGTACTTC
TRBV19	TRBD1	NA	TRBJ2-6	CASTWDRALISGANVLTF	TGTGCCAGTACCTGGGACAGGGCCCTTATCTCTGGGGCCAACGTCCTGACTTTC
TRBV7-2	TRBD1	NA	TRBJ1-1	CASSLTQGAAFF	TGTGCCAGCAGCTTGACACAGGGGGCAGCTTTCTTT
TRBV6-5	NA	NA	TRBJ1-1	CASSYSGIEAFF	TGTGCCAGCAGTTACTCCGGGATTGAAGCTTTCTTT
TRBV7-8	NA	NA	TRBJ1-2	CASSLQGYYGYTF	TGTGCCAGCAGCTTACAGGGCTACTATGGCTACACCTTC
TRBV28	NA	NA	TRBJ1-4	CASKTQTFDGEKLFF	TGTGCCAGCAAAACACAGACGTTCGACGGTGAAAAACTGTTTTTT
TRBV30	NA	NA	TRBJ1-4	CAWTWRGLNEKLFF	TGTGCCTGGACGTGGAGGGGTCTTAATGAAAAACTGTTTTTT
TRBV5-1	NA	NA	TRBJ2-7	CASSPQGSYEQYF	TGCGCCAGCAGCCCGCAGGGTTCCTACGAGCAGTACTTC
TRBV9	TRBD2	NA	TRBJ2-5	CASSVGTGGRQETQYF	TGTGCCAGCAGCGTAGGGACGGGGGGACGGCAAGAGACCCAGTACTTC
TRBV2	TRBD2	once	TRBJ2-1	CASSELGRLAGGDVF	TGTGCCAGCAGTGAACTGGGTCGACTAGCGGGAGGGGATGTCTTC
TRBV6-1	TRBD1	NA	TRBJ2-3	CANGQGAPDTQYF	TGTGCCAACGGACAGGGGGCGCCGGATACGCAGTATTTT
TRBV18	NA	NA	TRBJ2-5	CASSLPGRQETQYF	TGTGCCAGCTCACTCCCGGGACGACAAGAGACCCAGTACTTC
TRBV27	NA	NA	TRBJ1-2	CASSSARGGYTF	TGTGCCAGCAGTTCTGCTCGGGGTGGCTACACCTTC
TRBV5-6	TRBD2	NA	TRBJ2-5	CASSLGTSGRARETQYF	TGTGCCAGCAGCTTAGGGACTAGCGGGAGGGCCCGGGAGACCCAGTACTTC
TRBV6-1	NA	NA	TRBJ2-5	CASSLQPRETQYF	TGTGCCAGCAGCTTACAGCCAAGGGAGACCCAGTACTTC
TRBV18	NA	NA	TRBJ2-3	CASSPDTDTQYF	TGTGCCAGCTCCCCCGATACAGATACGCAGTATTTT
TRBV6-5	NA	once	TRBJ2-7	CASSFTRTATYEQYF	TGTGCCAGCAGTTTTACCCGGACAGCCACCTACGAGCAGTACTTC
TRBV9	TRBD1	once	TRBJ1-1	CASSVTTGRDTEAFF	TGTGCCAGCAGCGTAACGACAGGGAGGGACACTGAAGCTTTCTTT
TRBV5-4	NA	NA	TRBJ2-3	CASSAGSTDTQYF	TGTGCCAGCAGCGCTGGGAGCACAGATACGCAGTATTTT
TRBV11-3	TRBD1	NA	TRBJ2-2	CASSKRTGGFGTGELFF	TGTGCCAGCAGCAAAAGGACAGGGGGCTTTGGGACCGGGGAGCTGTTTTTT
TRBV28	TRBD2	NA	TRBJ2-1	CASIHSQRLAANNEQFF	TGTGCCAGCATCCACTCCCAGCGCCTAGCGGCCAACAATGAGCAGTTCTTC
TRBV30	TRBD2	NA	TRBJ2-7	CAWSVARLAGRTYEQYF	TGTGCCTGGAGTGTGGCGCGACTAGCGGGGCGAACCTACGAGCAGTACTTC
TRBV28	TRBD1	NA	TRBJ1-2	CASSSLGTGLHYGYTF	TGTGCCAGCAGTTCCCTCGGGACAGGTCTCCACTATGGCTACACCTTC
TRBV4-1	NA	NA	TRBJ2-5	CASSQVGGVETQYF	TGCGCCAGCAGCCAAGTAGGGGGAGTGGAGACCCAGTACTTC
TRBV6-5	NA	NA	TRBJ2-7	CASSNQGYEQYF	TGTGCCAGCAGTAACCAGGGGTACGAGCAGTACTTC
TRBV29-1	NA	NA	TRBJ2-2	CSVGWQGGTGELFF	TGCAGCGTTGGTTGGCAGGGAGGCACCGGGGAGCTGTTTTTT
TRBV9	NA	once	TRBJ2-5	CASSVRAQETQYF	TGTGCCAGCAGCGTACGGGCACAAGAGACCCAGTACTTC
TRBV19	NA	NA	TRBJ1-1	CASSIVLDGNTEAFF	TGTGCCAGTAGTATAGTCCTTGACGGTAACACTGAAGCTTTCTTT
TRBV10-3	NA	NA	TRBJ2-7	CAISERVAYEQYF	TGTGCCATCAGTGAACGGGTCGCCTACGAGCAGTACTTC
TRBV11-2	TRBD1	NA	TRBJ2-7	CASSLEGGSSYEQYF	TGTGCCAGCAGCTTAGAAGGGGGCTCAAGTTACGAGCAGTACTTC
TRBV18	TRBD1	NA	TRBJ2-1	CASSPLSTGVSYNEQFF	TGTGCCAGCTCACCGCTTTCGACAGGGGTCTCCTACAATGAGCAGTTCTTC
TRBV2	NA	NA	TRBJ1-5	CASQLSDYNQPQHF	TGTGCCAGCCAACTCTCCGACTACAATCAGCCCCAGCATTTT
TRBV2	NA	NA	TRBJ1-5	CASAEGVDFRPQHF	TGTGCCAGCGCAGAGGGGGTCGATTTCCGGCCCCAGCATTTT
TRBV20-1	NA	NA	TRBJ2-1	CSVDVPGEQFF	TGCAGTGTAGACGTCCCGGGTGAGCAGTTCTTC
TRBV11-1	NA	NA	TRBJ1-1	CASSTARGGRMNTEAFF	TGTGCCAGCAGCACCGCAAGAGGGGGGCGAATGAACACTGAAGCTTTCTTT
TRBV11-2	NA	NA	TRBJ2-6	CASSLTGVNVLTF	TGTGCCAGCAGCTTAACGGGTGTTAACGTCCTGACTTTC
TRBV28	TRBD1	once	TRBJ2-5	CASRGTGAWETQYF	TGTGCCAGCAGGGGAACAGGGGCGTGGGAGACCCAGTACTTC
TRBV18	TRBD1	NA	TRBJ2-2	CASSPRSGTGRSGELFF	TGTGCCAGCTCACCACGGTCGGGGACAGGGAGGTCCGGGGAGCTGTTTTTT
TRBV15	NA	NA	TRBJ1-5	CATSRGGGGNQPQHF	TGTGCCACCAGCAGAGGAGGGGGGGGAAATCAGCCCCAGCATTTT
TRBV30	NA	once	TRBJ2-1	CAWAPGFYNEQFF	TGTGCCTGGGCACCGGGATTCTACAATGAGCAGTTCTTC
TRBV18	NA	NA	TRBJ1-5	CASSPPGDGENQPQHF	TGTGCCAGCTCACCACCGGGTGACGGAGAGAATCAGCCCCAGCATTTT
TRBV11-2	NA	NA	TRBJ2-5	CASSLYGGETTQYF	TGTGCCAGCAGCCTCTACGGCGGGGAGACGACCCAGTACTTC
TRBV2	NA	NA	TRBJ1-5	CASSVYGGGNQPQHF	TGTGCCAGCAGTGTTTACGGCGGCGGCAATCAGCCCCAGCATTTT
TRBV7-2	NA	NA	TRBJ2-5	CASSLVMGWETQYF	TGTGCCAGCAGCTTAGTAATGGGATGGGAGACCCAGTACTTC
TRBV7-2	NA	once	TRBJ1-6	CASRSGILDSPLHF	TGTGCCAGCAGATCAGGGATTTTGGATTCACCCCTCCACTTT
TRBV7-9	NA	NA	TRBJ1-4	CATRGGGDEKLFF	TGTGCCACCAGGGGTGGGGGAGATGAAAAACTGTTTTTT
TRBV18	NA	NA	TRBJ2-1	CASSYIGQGIYNEQFF	TGTGCCAGCTCCTACATTGGGCAAGGTATCTACAATGAGCAGTTCTTC
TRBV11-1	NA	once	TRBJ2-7	CASSPSGARRSYEQYF	TGTGCCAGCAGCCCCTCCGGGGCACGCCGCTCCTACGAGCAGTACTTC